These 3 T cell receptor beta chains share one sample of origin, sequenced in a study of T cell responses to AZD1222 COVID-19 vaccine. Clones were read by immunoSEQ multiplex PCR, and TCRdb kept only the in-frame ones, dropping some. The table has 110,000 to 150,000 clones, about 89% seen once. The sample consisted of peripheral blood, taken on day 0 of AZD1222 vaccination. The receptors come from an adult in good health.

The V call is TRBV2, the J call TRBJ1-1; 9 bases line up with TRBD1. Germline CDR1 is SNHLY and CDR2 is FYNNEI. The J segment lost 6 bases and the V segment lost 3 bases, leaving 14 bases of the junction unmatched. This CDR3 comprises 17 residues. CDR3 sequence reads: CASSDRAFTGGPAEAFF. The CDR3 nucleotides are TGTGCCAGCAGTGACCGAGCTTTTACAGGGGGCCCGGCTGAAGCTTTCTTT. The full variable domain, completed using reference TRBV2 and TRBJ1-1, is EPEVTQTPSHQVTQMGQEVILRCVPISNHLYFYWYRQILGQKVEFLVSFYNNEISEKSEIFDDQFSVERPDGSNFTLKIRSTKLEDSAMYFCASSDRAFTGGPAEAFFGQGTRLTVV.

The rearrangement uses TRBV11-2 and TRBJ2-1; D possibly corresponds to TRBD2 (5 bases). The V gene's germline CDR1 is SGHAT and CDR2 FQNNGV. The CDR3 runs to 13 residues. Trimming took 2 bases from V and 9 from J, leaving 11 bases between them. For the CDR3, the DNA is TGTGCCAGCAGCTTACTAGCTCGAAGTGAGCAGTTCTTC. Its translation: CASSLLARSEQFF.

The rearrangement joins TRBV28 to TRBJ1-6; possibly TRBD1 for D (5 bases). Looked up from germline, CDR1 is MDHEN and CDR2 is SYDVKM. The CDR3 has 14 residues. Trimming shortened V by 7 bases and J by 6 bases, and 13 bases separated the two germline ends. CDR3 amino acids: CASTSGTANSPLHF. The CDR3 DNA sequence: TGTGCCAGCACCTCCGGGACGGCTAATTCACCCCTCCACTTT.